This passage covers 14 T cell receptor beta chains from one sample sequenced in a study of vaccination and CD4 T cells after COVID-19. The Oncomine TCR Beta short-read assay was applied to DNA of cultured CD4+ T cells. One entry per CDR3 protein results from TCRdb running MiXCR on the PCR reads. Of over 20,000 distinct CDR3 sequences detected, under 45% appear once; the ten largest clones hold about 18%. Specified treatment: roughly 11-day PBMC culture with coronavirus spike peptide pools or control peptides (ViraFEST assay). No antigen has been identified for these receptors. This material consisted of CD4+ T cells from blood, cultured in vitro, taken before SARS-CoV-2 vaccination. All receptors come from a human donor who received a COVID-19 vaccine.

The table lists this clonotype with a few counts. The V call is TRBV7-9, the J call TRBJ2-7; 7 bases match TRBD2. The V and J ends lost 6 bases and 2 bases, in that order; junction bases with no gene match: 4. CDR1 is SEHNR and CDR2 is FQNEAQ in the germline V gene (reference sequence). There are 13 residues in the CDR3. The CDR3 region is CASSRGEPYEQYF. In nucleotides, the CDR3 is TGTGCCAGCAGTCGGGGGGAACCCTACGAGCAGTACTTC.

V usage is TRBV12-3 or TRBV12-4 and J usage is TRBJ2-4; D possibly corresponds to TRBD2 (5 bases). CDR3 length: 12 amino acids. V lost 2 bases to trimming and J lost 7 bases, with 6 bases between them. The DNA for the CDR3 is TGTGCCAGCAGTTTACCGGGGAACATTCAGTACTTC. Translated, it gives CASSLPGNIQYF.

V and J are TRBV11-3 and TRBJ2-1, with 11 bases fitting TRBD2. The CDR3 sequence is 16 residues long. Germline CDR1 reads SGHNT; CDR2 reads YENEEA. V lost 3 bases to trimming and J lost 7 bases; unmatched junction nucleotides: 8. CDR3 sequence: CASSFLLAGGGNEQFF. In DNA, the CDR3 is TGTGCCAGCAGCTTTCTTCTAGCGGGGGGCGGGAATGAGCAGTTCTTC.

This chain uses TRBV7-9 with TRBJ2-1, with 9 positions matching TRBD1. Germline loops: CDR1 SEHNR, CDR2 FQNEAQ (reference sequence). Germline trimming cut 3 bases from V and 6 bases from J; bases unmatched to any gene: 6. The CDR3 extends over 15 amino acids. Written as DNA, the CDR3 is TGTGCCAGCAGCTTTAGGACAGGGGCTTCCAATGAGCAGTTCTTC. Translated: CASSFRTGASNEQFF.

The chain combines TRBV5-1 with TRBJ1-2, with 7 nucleotides matching TRBD1. The V and J ends lost 4 bases and 3 bases, in that order; junction bases with no gene match: 9. The germline V gene encodes CDR1 SGHRS and CDR2 YFSETQ. CDR3 length: 15 amino acids. The CDR3 protein is CASSPGTAYYYGYTF. The DNA for the CDR3 is TGCGCCAGCAGCCCTGGGACAGCCTATTACTATGGCTACACCTTC.

For the CDR3, the DNA is TGTGCCAGCAGCCCCGGACAGTCAACTAATGAAAAACTGTTTTTT. It specifies CASSPGQSTNEKLFF. The V call is TRBV7-9, the J call TRBJ1-4, with a tentative D call TRBD1 (6 bases). Germline V CDR1 and CDR2: SEHNR, FQNEAQ (reference sequence). V dropped 5 bases and J dropped 0 bases, with 10 bases sitting between them. The CDR3 has 15 residues.

The J gene is TRBJ1-4, the V gene TRBV27; D unresolved. The CDR3 loop spans 14 amino acids. The germline gives CDR1 MNHEY, CDR2 SMNVEV (reference sequence). The germline V and J ends were trimmed by 2 bases and 4 bases, with 8 bases remaining between them. CDR3 DNA: TGTGCCAGCAGTTTAGGAGGGTTTAATGAAAAACTGTTTTTT. It encodes CASSLGGFNEKLFF.

A few counts support this clonotype. The chain couples TRBV19 to TRBJ2-1; tentatively, D is TRBD2 (6 bases). V was cut by 0 bases and J by 9 bases, with 21 bases left in between. The CDR3 consists of 17 residues. Germline CDR1 is LNHDA and CDR2 is SQIVND (reference sequence). CDR3 sequence: CASSIDTAGGQVSEQFF. The DNA of the CDR3 is TGTGCCAGTAGTATAGATACTGCCGGGGGTCAGGTCAGTGAGCAGTTCTTC. The full variable domain, in which reference TRBV19 and TRBJ2-1 provide the parts outside the CDR3, is DGGITQSPKYLFRKEGQNVTLSCEQNLNHDAMYWYRQDPGQGLRLIYYSQIVNDFQKGDIAEGYSVSREKKESFPLTVTSAQKNPTAFYLCASSIDTAGGQVSEQFFGPGTRLTVL.

The V gene is TRBV2, the J gene TRBJ1-2, with D perhaps matching TRBD1 (5 bases). V lost 2 bases and J lost 4, with 11 bases in between. This CDR3 has 14 residues. Germline values: CDR1 SNHLY, CDR2 FYNNEI. Written as DNA, the CDR3 is TGTGCCAGCAGTGAATTGCAGAGGGGCTATGGCTACACCTTC. Translated, it gives CASSELQRGYGYTF.

This CDR3 reads CSARDFKKAEAFF. The DNA for the CDR3 is TGCAGTGCTAGAGATTTCAAGAAGGCTGAAGCTTTCTTT. The chain uses TRBV20-1 and TRBJ1-1; no firm D call. Trimming shortened V by 0 bases and J by 6 bases, and 11 bases separated the two germline ends. The length of the CDR3 is 13 residues. In germline, CDR1 is DFQATT, CDR2 SNEGSKA (reference sequence).

This clonotype came up a few times. V usage is TRBV7-9 and J usage is TRBJ1-6; a possible D gene is TRBD1 (5 bases). CDR3 length equals 16 residues. The V gene lost 4 bases and the J gene lost 5 bases, with 15 bases spanning the gap. Germline V gives CDR1 SEHNR, CDR2 FQNEAQ (reference sequence). CDR3 nucleotide sequence: TGTGCCAGCAGCTCCGCCGGGACTCCGGATAATTCACCCCTCCACTTT. This gives the protein CASSSAGTPDNSPLHF.

The chain combines TRBV6-1 with TRBJ2-4, with 7 bases matching TRBD2. This CDR3 has 13 residues. Per the germline V gene, CDR1 is MNHNS and CDR2 is SASEGT. V shed 8 bases and J 8 bases; nucleotides not matched to a gene: 9. The CDR3 sequence: CASRLASGDIQYF. The CDR3 DNA reads as TGTGCCAGCCGACTGGCCAGCGGGGACATTCAGTACTTC.

V usage is TRBV20-1 and J usage is TRBJ2-5, with 11 nucleotides matching TRBD2. The CDR3 is made up of 15 amino acids. The germline CDR1 and CDR2 sequences are DFQATT and SNEGSKA (reference sequence). V shed 5 bases and J 0 bases; nucleotides not matched to a gene: 5. The CDR3 is CSADASGGYQETQYF. The CDR3 coding sequence is TGCAGTGCTGATGCTAGCGGGGGGTACCAAGAGACCCAGTACTTC.

The chain carries TRBV21-1 and TRBJ2-5; TRBD1 is the table's D call, not checked against the DNA. TRBV21-1 is listed as a pseudogene. The CDR3 is 16 amino acids. CDR3 sequence (DNA): TGTGCCAGCACCTTGTTGGGACGGCGGAGAGAAGAGACCCAGTACTTC. This codes for CASTLLGRRREETQYF.